This TCR beta chain was identified in a study of beta chain features in type 1 diabetes. Regarding this clone: The antigen is undetermined.

CD4+ naive, central memory, regulatory and stem cell-like memory cells were sorted via CD45RO/CCR7/CD25/CD127/CD95/CD27. Study conclusions and caveats: Lower insertion and higher deletion counts appeared at VDJ junctions in type 1 diabetes patients. Unsettled here was the matter of whether HLA type influences TCRB rearrangement. Type 1 diabetes patients had moderately but significantly shorter TCRB CDR3s in all four CD4+ subsets. Among patients, naive, central memory and Treg TCRB repertoires appeared more similar than among healthy donors.

The V and J ends lost 2 bases and 8 bases respectively, with 16 bases between them. This CDR3 is 15 amino acids long. CDR1 is MDHEN and CDR2 is SYDVKM in the germline V gene. cDNA synthesis used the whole RNA isolate, giving expressed TCRB sequences. Only in-frame clones appear in the TCRdb table, and some are missing; sequencing was by immunoSEQ multiplex PCR. This sample has some 350,000 clones, with around 10% found just once. The sequence was collected from a man between 25 and 39 years old with type 1 diabetes. This chain uses TRBV28 with TRBJ2-1; D perhaps matches TRBD2 (6 bases). Sequenced: central memory CD4+ T cells from blood. The CDR3 coding sequence is TGTGCCAGCAGTTTACCTACACGCGGGGTCCATGAGCAGTTCTTC. As protein: CASSLPTRGVHEQFF.